Below are 9 T cell receptor beta chains sequenced from a single sample in a study of a mutant IDH1 vaccine in newly diagnosed glioma. Sequencing used immunoSEQ multiplex PCR; TCRdb keeps in-frame clones, though not all of them. The sample has approximately 67,000 clones, about 80% seen once. No antigens are known for them. Time point in this sample: week 23, last vaccination. The vaccine gave 300 ug of a 20-mer mutant IDH1 peptide subcutaneously per dose. The starting material was PBMCs, obtained from a glioma patient whose treatment included an IDH1 peptide vaccine. These TCRs come from a young man with glioma.

The chain couples TRBV7-2 to TRBJ1-5; no firm D call. Germline values: CDR1 SGHTA, CDR2 FQGNSA. The V end lost 5 bases, the J end lost 5 bases, and 13 bases lay between the germline ends. CDR3 length equals 14 residues. CDR3 DNA: TGTGCCAGCAGCCAGCATGGGCCCCATCAGCCCCAGCATTTT. Its protein product is CASSQHGPHQPQHF.

This chain links TRBV5-1 with TRBJ2-7, with 8 bases matching TRBD2. The V and J ends lost 5 bases and 3 bases, in that order; junction bases with no gene match: 7. Germline-derived CDR1 and CDR2 are SGHRS and YFSETQ. The CDR3 length is 14 residues. The DNA for the CDR3 is TGCGCCAGCAGTGTTAAGCGGGGGATCTACGAGCAGTACTTC. It encodes CASSVKRGIYEQYF.

J is TRBJ1-6 and V is TRBV30; TRBD1 is a possible D gene (5 bases). From germline, CDR1 is GTSNPN and CDR2 SVGIG (reference sequence). The V and J ends lost 0 bases and 8 bases respectively, with 14 bases between them. There are 15 residues in the CDR3. The CDR3 DNA reads as TGTGCCTGGAGTGTGAGGGACCTTCCCTATTCACCCCTCCACTTT. Translated, it gives CAWSVRDLPYSPLHF.

CDR3 bases: TGTGCCAGCAGCGGGGACGGGAATCAGCCCCAGCATTTT. This encodes CASSGDGNQPQHF. V is TRBV2 and J is TRBJ1-5, with D maybe TRBD1 (5 bases). CDR3 length: 13 residues. The V end lost 6 bases, the J end lost 4 bases, and 10 bases lay between the germline ends. In germline, CDR1 is SNHLY, CDR2 FYNNEI.

V gene TRBV9 combines with J gene TRBJ2-2, with D possibly being TRBD1 (6 bases). CDR1 is SGDLS and CDR2 is YYNGEE in the germline V gene. V was trimmed by 4 bases and J by 11 bases, leaving 18 bases between them. This CDR3 comprises 14 residues. CDR3 amino acids: CASSNRDKGNELFF. For the CDR3, the DNA is TGTGCCAGCAGCAACCGGGACAAGGGGAATGAGCTGTTTTTT.

The chain employs TRBV4-3 and TRBJ1-2, with 12 bases that match TRBD1. Germline V gene data show CDR1 as LGHNA and CDR2 as YSLEER. V lost 4 bases, J lost 8 bases, and 11 bases stayed unmatched. This CDR3 spans 16 amino acids. This CDR3 reads CASSPSRDRGLEGYTF. The CDR3 DNA reads TGCGCCAGCAGCCCTAGCCGGGACAGGGGGCTCGAGGGCTACACCTTC.

The CDR3 DNA is TGTGCCAGTAGTATCGAGTCTCGTCAGCCCCAGCATTTT. Translated: CASSIESRQPQHF. V usage is TRBV19 and J usage is TRBJ1-5; no firm D call. CDR3 length: 13 amino acids. Germline CDR1 and CDR2: LNHDA and SQIVND (reference sequence). V dropped 3 bases and J dropped 6 bases, with 9 bases sitting between them.

V is TRBV29-1 and J is TRBJ2-5, with TRBD2 matching over 8 bases. The CDR3 length is 12 residues. In germline, CDR1 is SQVTM, CDR2 ANQGSEA. The ends lost 6 bases at V and 4 bases at J; junction bases unmatched: 4. The CDR3 nucleotides are TGCAGCGTCAAGCGGGGGCGAGAGACCCAGTACTTC. This encodes CSVKRGRETQYF.

This clone has just one count. The chain joins TRBV19 to TRBJ1-2; a weak D match, TRBD1 (5 bases). V was clipped by 7 bases and J by 2 bases, with 14 bases between them. CDR1 LNHDA and CDR2 SQIVND come from the germline V gene (reference sequence). The CDR3 sequence is 14 residues long. For the CDR3, the DNA is TGTGCCAGTATGCGGGGGGATGGCAACTATGGCTACACCTTC. Amino acid sequence: CASMRGDGNYGYTF.